Below, 2 T cell receptor beta chains from the same sample are listed, as sequenced in a study of T cells after yellow fever vaccination. One entry per CDR3 protein, called by TCRdb with MiXCR from the 5' RACE reads. The sample yields roughly 190,000 distinct CDR3 sequences, approximately 11% seen once. Sequences were derived from CD8+ T cells sorted from PBMCs, sampled 15 days after the yellow fever booster vaccination. All receptors derive from a man younger than 35 who received the YFV17D yellow fever vaccine.

This sequence joins TRBV6-2 or TRBV6-3 and TRBJ2-7, with TRBD2 matching over 15 bases. Germline V gives CDR1 MNHEY, CDR2 SVGEGT. The CDR3 runs 15 residues. With V trimmed by 6 bases and J by 4 bases, 4 bases remained unmatched. CDR3 in DNA: TGTGCCAGCAGGATCGGGACTAGCGGGGGGTACGAGCAGTACTTC. This gives the protein CASRIGTSGGYEQYF.

This clonotype was detected a few times. This sequence joins TRBV5-1 and TRBJ1-1; D is uncertain. The CDR3 is 12 residues long. Trimming shortened V by 6 bases and J by 2 bases, and 8 bases separated the two germline ends. Germline CDR1 and CDR2: SGHRS and YFSETQ. As DNA, the CDR3 is TGCGCCAGCACAGCCGATAACACTGAAGCTTTCTTT. It is translated as CASTADNTEAFF.